This TCR beta chain stems from a study of identical twins. In germline, CDR1 is MDHEN, CDR2 SYDVKM. Trimming at V came to 7 bases and at J to 5 bases, leaving 11 bases not matched to a gene. This CDR3 region has 16 residues. Unique molecular identifiers were present on the cDNA, which also gained a universal primer site by template switching. MiXCR, run by TCRdb on the 5' RACE reads, gives a single entry per CDR3 protein. This sample has roughly 1,500,000 distinct CDR3 sequences; less than 35% occur once, and the top ten carry over 0.25%. This chain uses TRBV28 with TRBJ1-6, with TRBD1 matching 7 bases. Sequencing input: cord blood. The source is a newborn girl in good health. The CDR3: CASNLRGRDDNSPLHF. The CDR3 DNA reads as TGTGCCAGCAACCTAAGGGGGCGAGACGATAATTCACCCCTCCACTTT.